Below, one TCR beta chain is given with its context. Its specificity is not known. 13 Jbeta primers and 60 Vbeta primers were used for the PCR. Assay: immunoSEQ multiplex PCR; the TCRdb copy retains only in-frame clones and omits some. The sample contains 130,000 to 150,000 clones, roughly 76% of which appear only once. The data originate from a study of cytomegalovirus exposure and HLA in healthy donors. CDR1 SGHRS and CDR2 YFSETQ come from the germline V gene. The CDR3 runs to 15 residues. The germline V and J ends were trimmed by 3 bases and 4 bases, with 16 bases remaining between them. Study-level points and caveats: TCR beta sequences reportedly predicted most subjects' HLA-A and HLA-B alleles accurately. Of the V segments, some could not be distinguished, including TRBV6-2 and TRBV6-3, and were excluded.

The origin of this receptor is a man between 18 and 29 years old in good health and CMV-seronegative. Input material: PBMCs. The J gene is TRBJ1-1, the V gene TRBV5-1, with D tentatively TRBD1 (6 bases). The CDR3 region is CASSWDREGGTEAFF. CDR3 in DNA: TGCGCCAGCAGCTGGGATCGGGAAGGGGGCACTGAAGCTTTCTTT. Drawing the rest from reference TRBV5-1 and TRBJ1-1, the complete variable domain is KAGVTQTPRYLIKTRGQQVTLSCSPISGHRSVSWYQQTPGQGLQFLFEYFSETQRNKGNFPGRFSGRQFSNSRSEMNVSTLELGDSALYLCASSWDREGGTEAFFGQGTRLTVV.